The subject of this entry is one T cell receptor beta chain. TCRdb redid the calling of the RT-PCR reads with MiXCR, one entry per CDR3 protein. The sample records about 680,000 distinct CDR3 sequences, 14% being singletons. Germline V gene lookup returns CDR1 MNHEY and CDR2 SVGAGI. The V end lost 2 bases, the J end lost 5 bases, and 28 bases lay between the germline ends. The CDR3 consists of 20 residues. This chain connects TRBV6-5 to TRBJ2-1, with D perhaps matching TRBD2 (7 bases). Sequencing used memory CD4+ T cells from blood. This TCR came from a female donor in good health, serving as a healthy control. In DNA form, the CDR3 reads TGTGCCAGCAGTTACAGGGAGGGAAACCTAGGTCAAAGGGGGAACAATGAGCAGTTCTTC. Translated: CASSYREGNLGQRGNNEQFF.